Sequencing of this T cell receptor beta chain was carried out in a study of CD8 T cells in Susac syndrome. Concerning this clonotype itself: The antigen is undetermined.

Study-wide results and limits: It was acknowledged by the study that relatively few individuals were included in its TCR sequencing and HLA analysis.

The V end lost 11 bases, the J end lost 0 bases, and 19 bases lay between the germline ends. Germline assignment: CDR1 MNHEY and CDR2 SMNVEV (reference sequence). CDR3 length equals 16 residues. Random-hexamer reverse transcription was applied to about 0.45 to 1 ug RNA. The TCR beta CDR3 was amplified by immunoSEQ multiplex PCR across 54 Vbeta, 13 Jbeta. TCRdb reanalysed the immunoSEQ multiplex PCR reads using MiXCR and keeps one entry per CDR3 protein. In the table there are some 150,000 distinct CDR3 sequences, over 85% of which are singletons. It was healthy donors who served as the controls, matched for age and sex.

This clonotype was sampled from a human donor in good health. This chain uses TRBV27 with TRBJ2-2, with a possible D match to TRBD1 (6 bases). The sequencing input was CD8+ T cells from PBMCs. The CDR3 reads CACRLGAYSNTGELFF. The CDR3 DNA sequence: TGTGCCTGCCGATTGGGGGCCTACTCGAACACCGGGGAGCTGTTTTTT.